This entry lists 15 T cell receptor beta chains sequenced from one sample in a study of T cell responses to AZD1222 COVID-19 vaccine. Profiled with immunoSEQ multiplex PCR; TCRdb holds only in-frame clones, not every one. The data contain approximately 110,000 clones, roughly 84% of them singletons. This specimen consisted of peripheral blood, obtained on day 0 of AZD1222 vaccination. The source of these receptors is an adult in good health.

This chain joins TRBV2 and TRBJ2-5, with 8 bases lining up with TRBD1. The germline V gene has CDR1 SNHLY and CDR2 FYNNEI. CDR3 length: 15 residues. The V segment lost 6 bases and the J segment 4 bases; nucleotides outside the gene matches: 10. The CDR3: CASRADRVSAETQYF. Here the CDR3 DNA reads TGTGCCAGCAGAGCGGACAGGGTCTCGGCAGAGACCCAGTACTTC.

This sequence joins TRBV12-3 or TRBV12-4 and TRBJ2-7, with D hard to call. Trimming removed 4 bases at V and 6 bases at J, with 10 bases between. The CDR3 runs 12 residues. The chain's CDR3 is CASSSGFGEQYF. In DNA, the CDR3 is TGTGCCAGCAGTTCCGGGTTTGGCGAGCAGTACTTC.

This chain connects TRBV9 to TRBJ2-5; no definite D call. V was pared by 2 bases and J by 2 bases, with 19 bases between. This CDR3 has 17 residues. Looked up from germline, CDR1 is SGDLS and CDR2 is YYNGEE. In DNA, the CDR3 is TGTGCCAGCAGCGTCCGGCCCGGAACGAATCCGCAAGAGACCCAGTACTTC. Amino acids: CASSVRPGTNPQETQYF.

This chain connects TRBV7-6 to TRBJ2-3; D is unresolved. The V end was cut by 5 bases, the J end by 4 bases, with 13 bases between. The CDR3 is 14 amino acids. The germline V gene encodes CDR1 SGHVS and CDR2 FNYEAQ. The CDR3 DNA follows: TGTGCCAGCAGCATCCTCACGGGTCCAGATACGCAGTATTTT. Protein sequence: CASSILTGPDTQYF.

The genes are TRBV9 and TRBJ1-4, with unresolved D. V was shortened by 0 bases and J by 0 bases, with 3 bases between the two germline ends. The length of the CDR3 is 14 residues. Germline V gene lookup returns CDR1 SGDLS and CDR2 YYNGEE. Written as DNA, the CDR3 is TGTGCCAGCAGCGTAGGCACAACTAATGAAAAACTGTTTTTT. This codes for CASSVGTTNEKLFF.

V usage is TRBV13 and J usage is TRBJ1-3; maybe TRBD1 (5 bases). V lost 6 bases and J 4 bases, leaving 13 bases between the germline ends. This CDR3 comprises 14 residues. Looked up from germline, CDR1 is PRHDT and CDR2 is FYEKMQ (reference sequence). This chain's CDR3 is CASRWDLSGNTIYF. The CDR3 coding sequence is TGTGCCAGCAGATGGGACCTCTCCGGAAACACCATATATTTT.

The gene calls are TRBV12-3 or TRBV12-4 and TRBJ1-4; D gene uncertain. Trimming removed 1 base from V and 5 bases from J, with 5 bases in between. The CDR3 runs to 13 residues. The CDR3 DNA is TGTGCCAGCAGTTTAGGTGAAAATGAAAAACTGTTTTTT. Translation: CASSLGENEKLFF.

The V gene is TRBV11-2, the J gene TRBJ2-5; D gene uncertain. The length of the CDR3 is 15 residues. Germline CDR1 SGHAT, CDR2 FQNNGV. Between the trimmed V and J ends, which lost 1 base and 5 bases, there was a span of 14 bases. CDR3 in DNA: TGTGCCAGCAGCTTAGCCTACCTGCCAATGGAGACCCAGTACTTC. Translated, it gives CASSLAYLPMETQYF.

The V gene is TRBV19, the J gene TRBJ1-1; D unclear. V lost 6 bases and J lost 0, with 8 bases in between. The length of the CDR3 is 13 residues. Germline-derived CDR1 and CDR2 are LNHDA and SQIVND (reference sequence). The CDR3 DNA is TGTGCCAGTAGGGCGCCGTTGAACACTGAAGCTTTCTTT. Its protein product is CASRAPLNTEAFF.

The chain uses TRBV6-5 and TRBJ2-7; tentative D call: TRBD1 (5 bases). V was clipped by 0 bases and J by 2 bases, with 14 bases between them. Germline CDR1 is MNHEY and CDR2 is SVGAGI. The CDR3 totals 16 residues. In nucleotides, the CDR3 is TGTGCCAGCAGTTACTCGATTTCGGCAGGGACCTACGAGCAGTACTTC. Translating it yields CASSYSISAGTYEQYF.

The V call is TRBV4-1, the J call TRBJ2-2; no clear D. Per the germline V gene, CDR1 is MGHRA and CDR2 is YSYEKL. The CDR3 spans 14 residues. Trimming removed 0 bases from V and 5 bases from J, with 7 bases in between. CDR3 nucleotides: TGCGCCAGCAGCCAAGATGCAAGGACCGGGGAGCTGTTTTTT. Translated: CASSQDARTGELFF.

As DNA, the CDR3 is TGTGCCAGCAGCAGGACGAGATGGGGTGCCTATGGCTACACCTTC. The encoded protein is CASSRTRWGAYGYTF. The genes are TRBV5-6 and TRBJ1-2; D is ambiguous. Germline CDR1 and CDR2: SGHDT and YYEEEE. V was clipped by 4 bases and J by 4 bases, with 17 bases between them. The CDR3 has 15 amino acids. Drawing the rest from reference TRBV5-6 and TRBJ1-2, the complete variable domain is DAGVTQSPTHLIKTRGQQVTLRCSPKSGHDTVSWYQQALGQGPQFIFQYYEEEERQRGNFPDRFSGHQFPNYSSELNVNALLLGDSALYLCASSRTRWGAYGYTFGSGTRLTVV.

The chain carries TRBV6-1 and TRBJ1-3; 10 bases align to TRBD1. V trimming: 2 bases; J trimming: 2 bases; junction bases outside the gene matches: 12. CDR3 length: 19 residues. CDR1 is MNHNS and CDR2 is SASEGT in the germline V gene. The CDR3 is CASSEFRTGGFRTGNTIYF. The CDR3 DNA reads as TGTGCCAGCAGTGAATTCCGGACAGGGGGTTTTCGAACTGGAAACACCATATATTTT.

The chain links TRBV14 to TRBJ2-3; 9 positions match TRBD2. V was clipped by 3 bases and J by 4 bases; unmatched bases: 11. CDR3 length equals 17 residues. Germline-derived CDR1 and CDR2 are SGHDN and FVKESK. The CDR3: CASSQGTSGGFSDTQYF. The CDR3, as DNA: TGTGCCAGCAGCCAGGGGACCAGCGGGGGGTTCTCAGATACGCAGTATTTT.

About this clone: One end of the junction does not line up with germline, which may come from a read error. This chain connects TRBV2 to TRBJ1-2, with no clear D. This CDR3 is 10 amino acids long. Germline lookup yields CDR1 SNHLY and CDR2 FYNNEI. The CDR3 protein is CASSEVPWIF. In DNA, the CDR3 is TGTGCCAGCAGTGAAGTTCCCTGGATATTC.